The 5 T cell receptor beta chains given below trace back to one sample, sequenced in a study of shared clonotypes between healthy human individuals. The table came from immunoSEQ multiplex PCR; TCRdb's copy has only in-frame clones and leaves some out. The sample lists roughly 1 million clones; approximately 72% were seen once. Sequencing was carried out using memory CD4+ T cells sorted from blood. The subset here: CD45RA-negative fraction. Receptor source: a man aged 18 to 30 in good health.

This clone came up once. The rearrangement links TRBV19 to TRBJ1-5; 9 bases align to TRBD1. J gave up 4 bases and V 6 bases, and 10 bases lay outside the gene matches. Germline V CDR1 and CDR2: LNHDA, SQIVND (reference sequence). The CDR3 extends over 16 amino acids. The CDR3 region has the DNA TGTGCCAGTAGGGAGGAGGGACAGGGCCTAAATCAGCCCCAGCATTTT. Encoded protein: CASREEGQGLNQPQHF.

The chain recombines TRBV27 with TRBJ1-4; the D is unclear. The CDR3 runs to 14 residues. V shed 4 bases and J shed 7 bases, with 13 bases lying between them. Germline CDR1 and CDR2: MNHEY and SMNVEV (reference sequence). CDR3 residues: CASSSYMDGEKLFF. CDR3 DNA: TGTGCCAGCAGTTCCTACATGGACGGTGAAAAACTGTTTTTT.

This clone has ten or more counts. The chain couples TRBV2 to TRBJ2-2; no clear D gene. V dropped 4 bases and J dropped 1 base, with 10 bases sitting between them. The CDR3 totals 15 residues. Germline CDR1 reads SNHLY; CDR2 reads FYNNEI. CDR3 sequence: CASSVGDGNTGELFF. CDR3 nucleotides: TGTGCCAGCAGTGTAGGCGACGGGAACACCGGGGAGCTGTTTTTT.

The V gene is TRBV7-9, the J gene TRBJ1-3; tentatively, D is TRBD1 (6 bases). The germline CDR1 and CDR2 sequences are SEHNR and FQNEAQ (reference sequence). The V gene lost 5 bases and the J gene lost 3 bases, with 14 bases spanning the gap. CDR3 length equals 15 residues. The chain's CDR3 is CASSPLGTYGNTIYF. CDR3 DNA sequence: TGTGCCAGCAGCCCGTTGGGGACATATGGAAACACCATATATTTT.

The CDR3 here is CASSLVGSPTDTQYF. CDR3 bases: TGCGCCAGCAGCCTCGTGGGATCCCCCACAGATACGCAGTATTTT. The chain couples TRBV4-1 to TRBJ2-3; D uncertain. Trimming shortened V by 4 bases and J by 2 bases, and 13 bases separated the two germline ends. Per germline, CDR1 MGHRA and CDR2 YSYEKL. There are 15 residues in the CDR3.